This record covers a single T cell receptor (beta chain). The entry originates in a study of T cell responses to AZD1222 COVID-19 vaccine. Method: immunoSEQ multiplex PCR; TCRdb's copy keeps in-frame clones and lacks some. The table records roughly 150,000 clones, over 80% of them present only once. V was clipped by 7 bases and J by 7 bases; unmatched bases: 12. The CDR3 sequence is 14 residues long. The germline gives CDR1 ENHRY, CDR2 SYGVKD. The source material was peripheral blood, sampled on day 0 of AZD1222 vaccination. The clonotype was recovered from an adult in good health. J is TRBJ1-2 and V is TRBV10-3; 7 bases match TRBD1. Here the CDR3 reads CAITGRQGLGGYTF. CDR3 DNA sequence: TGTGCCATCACTGGCCGACAGGGCTTGGGTGGCTACACCTTC.